This T cell receptor (beta chain) was documented in a study of post-analysis software for immune sequencing data. Prepared TCR beta cDNA libraries contained unique molecular identifiers. TCRdb fed the PCR reads into MiXCR, producing one record per CDR3 protein. The sample includes approximately 150,000 distinct CDR3 sequences, 30% seen only once; the top ten take approximately 1.6%. General observations from the study: With TRBV5-6, TRBV5-1 and TRBV20-1 included, about five TRBV segments were more frequent in patients than in controls. Strong co-clustering by F measure was evident for samples that had been prepared in the same batch.

The CDR3 spans 14 residues. CDR1 DFQATT and CDR2 SNEGSKA come from the germline V gene (reference sequence). In this sample, this clonotype turned up once. Its antigen remains unknown. The chain employs TRBV20-1 and TRBJ2-5, with 7 bases lining up with TRBD1. The DNA end lines up better with TRBJ2-7; the J call may be wrong. Sequencing was done on a sample of blood. This TCR derives from a girl aged 5-17 years with multiple sclerosis. The CDR3 DNA sequence: TGCAGTGCTAGAGACAAGGACAGGACCTACGAGCAGTACTTC. This encodes CSARDKDRTYEQYF.